This T cell receptor (beta chain) stems from a study of shared clonotypes between healthy human individuals (dated by TCRdb to the early 2020s). The study in broad terms: The cohort comprised a couple of women and a few men aged 18 to 49 years. Libraries were prepared and TCR repertoires were sequenced by different laboratories using diverse techniques, in order to increase sequencing depth and limit assay-specific biases. For each donor, CD4 naive and CD4 memory were each run on three plates, CD8 naive on two plates, and CD8 memory on one plate. Per donor, leukapheresis produced somewhere between about 0.8 and 9 billion PBMCs. The study deeply sequenced blood TCR repertoires of five healthy adults to estimate repertoire size and the extent of clonotype sharing between individuals.

With respect to this clone: Its specific antigen is unknown. No base quality information exists; no much larger clone differs at one position.

What the study reported, not specific to this receptor: Compared with non-shared clonotypes, the clonotypes found in all four sorted-subset donors had higher generation probabilities. Rarefaction of sorted-subset datasets indicated incomplete sequencing despite the large sequencing depth. Because the study included a small number of donors, the genetic and exposure-history diversity represented was limited. Naive subsets generally had larger estimated clonotype richness than memory subsets. Pairwise subsampling indicated that sequencing depth was expected to affect the degree of clonotype sharing among donors. When several donors were compared, the shared fraction of clonotypes was roughly 5% for naive CD4, around 4% for naive CD8, more than 2% for memory CD4, and around 0.4% for memory CD8. Only blood was sampled, and tissue TCR repertoires likely differ from those in blood.

V lost 6 bases and J lost 8 bases; the stretch between them is 19 bases long. For CDR1 and CDR2, the germline V gene lists SNHLY and FYNNEI. From cysteine to phenylalanine, the CDR3 is 14 amino acids long. Just the 42-base CDR3 DNA is kept, in frame starting at base 1. Using the deep immunoSEQ assay, multiplex PCR amplified TCR CDR3 regions from genomic DNA. Extracted genomic DNA from each cell subset was distributed evenly across all wells of several immunoSEQ 96-well plates, and each plate was treated as a replicate. For sorted subsets, approximately 200 ng of genomic DNA, equivalent to around 31,000 T cell genomes, went into each replicate PCR. The purified libraries were quantified using a Qubit 3.0 fluorometer, sized with a Bioanalyzer 2100, and then quantified again using the KAPA Library Quantification kit. Each immunoSEQ 96-well plate was sequenced on its own single-read 150-cycle Illumina NextSeq 550 flow cell. The original pipeline was this. Because only junctional sequences without quality scores were contained in the immunoSEQ output, filtering matching that applied to full-length reads could not be performed. To assign V/J genes and CDR3, sequences were annotated using PyIR, a Python wrapper for IgBLAST v1.9, with IMGT germline references. Reads were filtered out if the reads had weak V/J assignments (E-value above 1e-6), no CDR3, stop codons, out-of-frame junctions, or ambiguous translated residues. V3J clonotypes were defined as sequences sharing an identical inferred V gene, J gene, and CDR3 amino acid sequence. To compute the percentage overlap between repertoires, the number of shared unique clonotypes was divided by the size of the smaller repertoire. Repertoire richness was assessed with RTK rarefaction, the Chao1 estimator, and Recon v2.1 estimates of unobserved clonotypes. Generation probabilities were computed with OLGA for all TCRbeta clonotypes obtained by the gDNA method from several donors. Drawn from immuneACCESS, this table holds only the in-frame rearrangements with V and J called that TCRdb kept. Clones are partly lost; checked studies trace under half to an unresolved V gene and leave the rest unexplained. The V and J calls and clone size were taken over from that table, and D and trimming were inferred from the DNA. Counted in this sample were around 1.1 million clones; 77% of them appeared once. More than 0.85% of the sample comes from the top ten.

Donors were healthy HIV-negative adults with no recently reported acute infections or vaccinations. Every donor was a Caucasian adult residing in Nashville, Tennessee, USA. CD4+ T cells were enriched by magnetic negative selection, after which naive cells were positively selected on CD45RA and the negative fraction was taken as the memory subset. Blood was obtained by leukapheresis, after which PBMCs were separated by Ficoll-Histopaque density gradient centrifugation and cryopreserved in liquid nitrogen vapor phase. Analytical flow cytometry was used to check the purity and quantity of each magnetically sorted T cell population. Genomic DNA was isolated from each sorted fraction and quantified by UV absorbance on a Nanodrop 2000c.

Recombination connected TRBV2 to TRBJ1-1; the D region possibly corresponds to TRBD1 (6 bases align). Sequencing used memory CD4+ T cells from PBMCs. The cell subset or site label here, explained by the study, means: CD45RA-negative fraction. This sequence originates from a man aged 18 to 35 in good health. Some clones in this sample may be carry-over from other donors' samples. At the DNA level, the sequence is TGTGCCAGCAGAGCGCGGGACAAGCCAGGGGAAGCTTTCTTT. The encoded protein is CASRARDKPGEAFF.